Below are 8 T cell receptor beta chains sequenced from a single sample in a study of T-cell memory formation after mild COVID-19. A single record per CDR3 protein comes from TCRdb applying MiXCR to the 5' RACE reads. Of 150,000 to 200,000 distinct CDR3 sequences listed, around 15% were seen once; the top ten hold about 14%. The specimen was PBMCs or a T cell subset sorted from them (not recorded which). The source of these receptors is an adult woman who had mild COVID-19 (a few samples of this study predate the infection). Cell type and time point are not known.

This clonotype was picked up many times. The chain carries TRBV7-2 and TRBJ2-1, with TRBD2 identical over 7 bases. With V trimmed by 8 bases and J by 4 bases, 11 bases remained unmatched. Germline CDR1 reads SGHTA; CDR2 reads FQGNSA. The CDR3 has 15 residues. The CDR3: CASSSVGGGYNEQFF. The CDR3, as DNA: TGTGCCAGCTCCTCTGTGGGGGGGGGATACAATGAGCAGTTCTTC. Full variable domain (outside the CDR3, taken from reference TRBV7-2 and TRBJ2-1): GAGVSQSPSNKVTEKGKDVELRCDPISGHTALYWYRQSLGQGLEFLIYFQGNSAPDKSGLPSDRFSAERTGGSVSTLTIQRTQQEDSAVYLCASSSVGGGYNEQFFGPGTRLTVL.

This clonotype came up a few times. The genes are TRBV4-1 and TRBJ1-4; 7 bases line up with TRBD1. The CDR3 totals 15 residues. V was pared by 4 bases and J by 8 bases, with 10 bases of the junction left unmatched. Germline assignment: CDR1 MGHRA and CDR2 YSYEKL. CDR3 sequence (DNA): TGCGCCAGCAGCCTTGGACGGCAGGGGGGGGAAAAACTGTTTTTT. This encodes CASSLGRQGGEKLFF.

V usage is TRBV12-3 or TRBV12-4 and J usage is TRBJ1-1, with D unclear. V lost 4 bases to trimming and J lost 7 bases, with 13 bases between them. The CDR3 extends over 13 amino acids. In DNA form, the CDR3 reads TGTGCCAGCAGTTCTCCGAGGGATCGTGAAGCTTTCTTT. Encoded protein: CASSSPRDREAFF.

The CDR3 DNA reads TGTGCCAGCAGATTTAGCGGGAGTTACGAGCAGTACTTC. Translation: CASRFSGSYEQYF. This chain connects TRBV7-6 to TRBJ2-7; 9 bases map to TRBD2. The CDR3 contains 13 residues. J was trimmed by 4 bases and V by 6 bases; bases with no gene match: 4. Germline loops: CDR1 SGHVS, CDR2 FNYEAQ.

The rearrangement links TRBV6-6 to TRBJ2-1; 9 bases match TRBD2. This CDR3 has 14 residues. Germline CDR1 reads MNHNY; CDR2 reads SVGAGI (reference sequence). Losses at the gene ends were 7 bases for V and 8 bases for J; bases not matched to a gene: 9. CDR3 in DNA: TGTGCCAGCACCCTAGCGGGGAGTCTCGATGAGCAGTTCTTC. Translating it yields CASTLAGSLDEQFF.

The chain couples TRBV5-1 to TRBJ1-4; D is uncertain. Germline V lookup: CDR1 SGHRS, CDR2 YFSETQ. Trimming took 0 bases from V and 1 from J, leaving 7 bases between them. The CDR3 spans 15 residues. CDR3 DNA: TGCGCCAGCAGCTTGGAAGGGCTAACTAATGAAAAACTGTTTTTT. It is translated as CASSLEGLTNEKLFF.

This clonotype was counted ten times or more. The gene calls are TRBV5-1 and TRBJ2-1, with TRBD2 matching 8 bases. Germline-derived CDR1 and CDR2 are SGHRS and YFSETQ. The CDR3 length is 16 residues. V lost 4 bases, J lost 8 bases, and 14 bases stayed unmatched. This CDR3 is CASSLRVGGGFDEQFF. In DNA, the CDR3 is TGCGCCAGCAGCCTTCGGGTCGGGGGGGGCTTCGATGAGCAGTTCTTC.

This clonotype was counted many times. The V gene is TRBV9, the J gene TRBJ2-1; 8 nucleotides line up with TRBD2. The germline CDR1 and CDR2 sequences are SGDLS and YYNGEE. J gave up 3 bases and V 0 bases, and 8 bases lay outside the gene matches. The CDR3 has 17 amino acids. CDR3 sequence reads: CASSVDGWAGGYNEQFF. The CDR3 region has the DNA TGTGCCAGCAGCGTAGATGGATGGGCGGGAGGCTACAATGAGCAGTTCTTC.